This T cell receptor (beta chain) was profiled in a study of cutaneous CD30+ T cell lymphoproliferative disorder and hepatitis E (dated by TCRdb to 2017 to 2018). This clone was recorded once. The antigen it recognizes is unknown. No quality values exist for individual bases; no much larger clone is one base distant. Reading the germline V gene (reference sequence) gives CDR1 SEHNR and CDR2 FQNEAQ. The V and J ends are trimmed by 1 base and 5 bases, leaving 5 bases between them. Taken from cysteine to phenylalanine, the CDR3 has 13 residues. CDR3 DNA only is kept here, 39 bases in frame from base 1. Preparation of the library involved the immunoSEQ multiplex PCR assay. Not all clones reach the TCRdb copy of this immuneACCESS table, which keeps in-frame sequences only. Checked studies attribute under half of the gap to unresolved V genes and leave the rest unexplained. Across this sample there are 7,000 to 9,500 clones, with less than 80% seen only once. About 1.1% of the sample rests with the top ten.

The sample consisted of blood. The chain employs TRBV7-9 and TRBJ1-4; the D gene assignment is ambiguous. The clonotype originates from a human donor with a cutaneous T cell lymphoproliferative disorder associated with hepatitis E virus. In nucleotides, the sequence is TGTGCCAGCAGCTTAGGCAGGAATGAAAAACTGTTTTTT. The translation is CASSLGRNEKLFF.